This TCR beta chain was documented in a study of cytomegalovirus exposure and HLA in healthy donors. PCR used 60 Vbeta primers and 13 Jbeta primers. TCRdb's copy holds only in-frame clones and misses some; the assay was immunoSEQ multiplex PCR. The sample records some 110,000 clones, 78% being singletons. The CDR3 contains 13 residues. CDR1 and CDR2 (germline): WNHNN, SYGVQD (reference sequence). Worth noting for this clone: Germline is not matched at one junction end, which may reflect a read error.

The rearrangement links TRBV10-1 to TRBJ1-6; D uncertain. Sequencing input: PBMCs. This TCR was recovered from a man younger than 45 in good health and CMV-seronegative. CDR3 residues: CASSGTVNSSLHF. CDR3 in DNA: TGCGCCAGCAGTGGTACGGTAAATTCATCCCTCCACTTT.